The 30 T cell receptor beta chains below come from one sample, sequenced in a study of cytomegalovirus exposure and HLA in healthy donors. The PCR used 60 Vbeta and 13 Jbeta primers. Profiling relied on immunoSEQ multiplex PCR, and the TCRdb table lists in-frame clones only, not all of them. Here the sample spans some 200,000 clones, roughly 80% being singletons. Sequenced input: PBMCs. These receptors originate from a man aged 35 to 55 in good health and CMV-seropositive.

The chain carries TRBV27 and TRBJ2-3, with 8 nucleotides matching TRBD1. J lost 9 bases, V lost 6 bases, and 17 bases had no gene match. The CDR3 sequence is 16 residues long. Germline CDR1 MNHEY, CDR2 SMNVEV (reference sequence). This CDR3 is CASRDSGQGFMETQYF. The CDR3 bases are TGTGCCAGCAGGGACTCCGGACAGGGCTTCATGGAAACGCAGTATTTT.

The chain joins TRBV4-3 to TRBJ1-1, with D unresolved. V lost 1 base and J lost 1, with 10 bases in between. In germline, CDR1 is LGHNA, CDR2 YSLEER. The CDR3 length is 15 residues. The CDR3 DNA follows: TGCGCCAGCAGCCAAGGTAGCAGTTCGAACACTGAAGCTTTCTTT. Protein: CASSQGSSSNTEAFF.

V and J are TRBV4-1 and TRBJ2-7; no definite D call. Germline loops: CDR1 MGHRA, CDR2 YSYEKL. Trimming took off 4 bases at V and 2 bases at J, with 12 bases between the two ends. This CDR3 has 14 residues. The CDR3 loop is CASSRLTLPYEQYF. The CDR3 DNA follows: TGCGCCAGCAGCCGATTGACATTACCCTACGAGCAGTACTTC.

This clone has just a few counts. This rearrangement joins TRBV18 to TRBJ2-5; TRBD2 aligns across 10 bases. The CDR3 is made up of 16 amino acids. Germline CDR1 and CDR2: KGHSH and LQKENI. J was trimmed by 1 base and V by 1 base; bases with no gene match: 3. Written as DNA, the CDR3 is TGTGCCAGCTCACCACTAGCGGGGGGCATCCAAGAGACCCAGTACTTC. Encoded protein: CASSPLAGGIQETQYF.

This clone was seen only a few times. The rearrangement uses TRBV7-8 and TRBJ1-1, with 9 bases matching TRBD1. With V trimmed by 4 bases and J by 2 bases, 11 bases remained unmatched. The CDR3 covers 17 residues. From germline, CDR1 is SGHVS and CDR2 FQNEAQ. Here the CDR3 reads CASSSPRGQGRNTEAFF. The CDR3 DNA reads as TGTGCCAGCAGCTCACCCAGAGGACAGGGGCGAAACACTGAAGCTTTCTTT. The variable domain in full, with the rest retrieved from reference TRBV7-8 and TRBJ1-1, is GAGVSQSPRYKVAKRGQDVALRCDPISGHVSLFWYQQALGQGPEFLTYFQNEAQLDKSGLPSDRFFAERPEGSVSTLKIQRTQQEDSAVYLCASSSPRGQGRNTEAFFGQGTRLTVV.

The CDR3 reads CASSSPRGSGNTIYF. CDR3 nucleotides: TGTGCCAGCAGCTCTCCCAGGGGCTCCGGAAACACCATATATTTT. This chain joins TRBV11-2 and TRBJ1-3; D possibly corresponds to TRBD1 (6 bases). V was shortened by 4 bases and J by 4 bases, with 14 bases between the two germline ends. The germline V gene has CDR1 SGHAT and CDR2 FQNNGV. The CDR3 spans 15 residues.

In its sample, this clone was seen a few times. The J gene is TRBJ2-1, the V gene TRBV7-9; 10 bases map to TRBD1. The V gene's germline CDR1 is SEHNR and CDR2 FQNEAQ (reference sequence). This CDR3 has 14 amino acids. V shed 2 bases and J 9 bases; nucleotides not matched to a gene: 4. In nucleotides, the CDR3 is TGTGCCAGCAGCTTACGGGACAGGGGCTTTGAGCAGTTCTTC. It translates to CASSLRDRGFEQFF.

This rearrangement joins TRBV7-2 to TRBJ1-6; 9 nucleotides agree with TRBD1. The germline CDR1 and CDR2 sequences are SGHTA and FQGNSA. This CDR3 is built from 17 residues. The ends lost 0 bases at V and 5 bases at J; junction bases unmatched: 5. DNA of the CDR3: TGTGCCAGCAGCTTAGCCTCCAGGACAGGGGATAATTCACCCCTCCACTTT. Its protein product is CASSLASRTGDNSPLHF.

This clone was seen more than once but under ten times. The chain's CDR3 is CASSPSGTSPHEQFF. CDR3 in DNA: TGTGCCAGCTCACCGTCCGGGACTAGCCCCCATGAGCAGTTCTTC. The chain combines TRBV18 with TRBJ2-1; 9 bases are shared with TRBD2. Germline CDR1 is KGHSH and CDR2 is LQKENI. This CDR3 region has 15 residues. J lost 8 bases, V lost 3 bases, and 8 bases had no gene match.

The chain recombines TRBV29-1 with TRBJ2-3, with no clear D. The CDR3 is 14 residues long. Trimming removed 3 bases at V and 1 base at J, with 11 bases between. Per germline, CDR1 SQVTM and CDR2 ANQGSEA. CDR3 coding DNA: TGCAGCGTTGACCGGGTGGCGGGCACAGATACGCAGTATTTT. It codes for CSVDRVAGTDTQYF.

The CDR3 nucleotides are TGTGCCAGCAGCAAGAAGAGCTCCTACGAGCAGTACTTC. Translation: CASSKKSSYEQYF. V and J are TRBV7-9 and TRBJ2-7; D ambiguous. Looked up from germline, CDR1 is SEHNR and CDR2 is FQNEAQ (reference sequence). Trimming took 5 bases from V and 0 from J, leaving 8 bases between them. The CDR3 has 13 residues.

The V call is TRBV1, the J call TRBJ2-7; the DNA was not used to check the table's D call, TRBD2. TRBV1 is annotated as a pseudogene. The CDR3 length is 15 residues. DNA of the CDR3: TGCACCAGCAGCCAAAAACGGGGGAACTGGTACGAGCAGTACTTC. The encoded protein is CTSSQKRGNWYEQYF.

The J gene is TRBJ2-5, the V gene TRBV27; D might be TRBD2 (5 bases). The CDR3 sequence is 15 residues long. Trimming stripped 4 bases from V and 4 bases from J, with 16 bases between. In germline, CDR1 is MNHEY, CDR2 SMNVEV (reference sequence). The CDR3 DNA reads TGTGCCAGCAGTTCCGGGGATGGGTCCCGAGAGACCCAGTACTTC. Protein sequence: CASSSGDGSRETQYF.

V and J are TRBV7-9 and TRBJ2-7; D may be TRBD2 (6 bases). V was cut by 5 bases and J by 7 bases, with 21 bases left in between. The CDR3 has 15 amino acids. Germline V gives CDR1 SEHNR, CDR2 FQNEAQ (reference sequence). In nucleotides, the CDR3 is TGTGCCAGCAGCCCGACCACAGAGGAGGGGAAGGAGCAGTACTTC. Residues: CASSPTTEEGKEQYF.

The chain joins TRBV4-2 to TRBJ1-3, with D perhaps TRBD1 (5 bases). This CDR3 region has 17 residues. Germline-derived CDR1 and CDR2 are LGHNA and YNFKEQ. The V and J ends lost 2 bases and 5 bases respectively, with 19 bases between them. The CDR3 nucleotides are TGTGCCAGCAGCCAACCTGGGGGAGGGAGGCAAAGAAACACCATATATTTT. Its protein product is CASSQPGGGRQRNTIYF.

This chain links TRBV18 with TRBJ1-4; D is perhaps TRBD1 (5 bases). The CDR3 extends over 14 amino acids. Trimming took 5 bases from V and 6 from J, leaving 13 bases between them. CDR1 and CDR2 (germline): KGHSH, LQKENI. CDR3 nucleotide sequence: TGTGCCAGCTCATCCCCGGGCAGGGATGAAAAACTGTTTTTT. It codes for CASSSPGRDEKLFF.

This clone has just one count. The chain links TRBV19 to TRBJ2-1, with 8 bases aligning to TRBD1. Per the germline V gene, CDR1 is LNHDA and CDR2 is SQIVND (reference sequence). This CDR3 comprises 15 residues. Trimming took 5 bases from V and 4 from J; bases not matched to a gene: 7. CDR3 sequence: CASSLRTGTYNEQFF. In nucleotides, the CDR3 is TGTGCCAGTAGTCTTAGGACAGGGACATACAATGAGCAGTTCTTC.

This chain joins TRBV29-1 and TRBJ2-2, with 7 bases matching TRBD2. The CDR3 is 13 amino acids. Per germline, CDR1 SQVTM and CDR2 ANQGSEA. J was trimmed by 1 base and V by 7 bases; bases with no gene match: 3. The CDR3 reads CSAKRGNTGELFF. The CDR3 DNA reads TGCAGCGCAAAGCGGGGGAACACCGGGGAGCTGTTTTTT.

This clone came up a few times. CDR3 DNA sequence: TGTGCCAGCAGCGTAGTCTGGGGCGATACGCAGTATTTT. It is translated as CASSVVWGDTQYF. The genes are TRBV9 and TRBJ2-3, with D maybe TRBD1 (5 bases). Trimming removed 0 bases at V and 6 bases at J, with 8 bases between. Germline V CDR1 and CDR2: SGDLS, YYNGEE. The CDR3 runs to 13 residues.

This clone was recorded only once. The V and J genes are TRBV28 and TRBJ1-1; D is possibly TRBD1 (6 bases). The germline V and J ends were trimmed by 5 bases and 4 bases, with 14 bases remaining between them. Germline V CDR1 and CDR2: MDHEN, SYDVKM. The CDR3 extends over 14 amino acids. CDR3 amino acids: CASSPTRGRTEAFF. In nucleotides, the CDR3 is TGTGCCAGCAGTCCAACCAGGGGACGCACTGAAGCTTTCTTT.

The table lists this clone with a count of one. The V call is TRBV28, the J call TRBJ2-1; D possibly corresponds to TRBD2 (6 bases). V lost 5 bases and J lost 9, with 14 bases in between. CDR3 length: 13 residues. Germline-derived CDR1 and CDR2 are MDHEN and SYDVKM. The CDR3 region is CASSPPGEREQFF. DNA for the CDR3: TGTGCCAGCAGTCCCCCGGGAGAGCGTGAGCAGTTCTTC.

The V and J genes are TRBV18 and TRBJ1-2, with D possibly TRBD1 on 6 matching bases. The CDR3 runs 14 residues. Trimming took 3 bases from V and 8 from J, leaving 16 bases between them. The germline CDR1 and CDR2 sequences are KGHSH and LQKENI. The DNA for the CDR3 is TGTGCCAGCTCACCCCCAGGGGCGGTTTACGGCTACACCTTC. Its translation is CASSPPGAVYGYTF.

The chain employs TRBV19 and TRBJ1-4; a weak D match, TRBD1 (6 bases). This CDR3 spans 15 amino acids. The V and J ends lost 5 bases and 4 bases respectively, with 14 bases between them. CDR1 and CDR2 from the germline V gene are LNHDA and SQIVND (reference sequence). The CDR3 DNA is TGTGCCAGTAGTGTTACAGGGTCATTTAATGAAAAACTGTTTTTT. It encodes CASSVTGSFNEKLFF.

The chain carries TRBV6-5 and TRBJ2-2; a weak D match, TRBD2 (5 bases). Per germline, CDR1 MNHEY and CDR2 SVGAGI. This CDR3 is 13 amino acids long. Trimming took off 10 bases at V and 2 bases at J, with 11 bases between the two ends. CDR3 sequence reads: CATRVSNTGELFF. The CDR3 nucleotides are TGTGCCACGAGGGTCTCAAACACCGGGGAGCTGTTTTTT.

The chain employs TRBV7-9 and TRBJ2-2; TRBD1 matches at 9 bases. The CDR3 is 14 residues long. The ends lost 5 bases at V and 14 bases at J; junction bases unmatched: 12. Germline V lookup: CDR1 SEHNR, CDR2 FQNEAQ (reference sequence). The CDR3 DNA sequence: TGTGCCAGCAGCATACCGGGACAGGGTCCGGACCTGTTTTTT. Encoded protein: CASSIPGQGPDLFF.

The J gene is TRBJ1-2, the V gene TRBV19, with TRBD1 matching 9 bases. V gave up 5 bases and J gave up 4 bases; unmatched junction bases: 11. The CDR3 runs to 16 residues. Germline loops: CDR1 LNHDA, CDR2 SQIVND (reference sequence). The CDR3 nucleotides read TGTGCCAGTAGTCCCGGGACAGGGCTCCGTGGCTATGGCTACACCTTC. Translation gives CASSPGTGLRGYGYTF. The complete variable domain, with remaining parts taken from reference TRBV19 and TRBJ1-2, reads DGGITQSPKYLFRKEGQNVTLSCEQNLNHDAMYWYRQDPGQGLRLIYYSQIVNDFQKGDIAEGYSVSREKKESFPLTVTSAQKNPTAFYLCASSPGTGLRGYGYTFGSGTRLTVV.

The J gene is TRBJ2-7, the V gene TRBV18; 8 nucleotides line up with TRBD1. The length of the CDR3 is 14 residues. CDR1 and CDR2 (germline): KGHSH, LQKENI. Germline trimming cut 3 bases from V and 4 bases from J; bases unmatched to any gene: 5. This CDR3 is CASSPGRGPYEQYF. In DNA form, the CDR3 reads TGTGCCAGCTCACCGGGCAGGGGGCCATACGAGCAGTACTTC.

This chain connects TRBV18 to TRBJ2-7; the match to TRBD1 covers 10 bases. This CDR3 has 16 residues. Germline V lookup: CDR1 KGHSH, CDR2 LQKENI. J gave up 0 bases and V 3 bases, and 5 bases lay outside the gene matches. The CDR3 DNA sequence: TGTGCCAGCTCACCCGGACAGGGGGGAGGCTCCTACGAGCAGTACTTC. Residues: CASSPGQGGGSYEQYF. The entire variable domain, with the rest obtained from reference TRBV18 and TRBJ2-7, is as follows: NAGVMQNPRHLVRRRGQEARLRCSPMKGHSHVYWYRQLPEEGLKFMVYLQKENIIDESGMPKERFSAEFPKEGPSILRIQQVVRGDSAAYFCASSPGQGGGSYEQYFGPGTRLTVT.

This chain joins TRBV30 and TRBJ1-3; D is ambiguous. This CDR3 has 16 amino acids. V lost 3 bases and J lost 0, with 15 bases in between. Germline V gives CDR1 GTSNPN, CDR2 SVGIG (reference sequence). The CDR3 nucleotides read TGTGCCTGGAGGACCGAACTGGGCCTCTCTGGAAACACCATATATTTT. Translating gives CAWRTELGLSGNTIYF.

This chain joins TRBV7-3 and TRBJ2-5; 8 nucleotides match TRBD2. The CDR3 runs to 16 residues. The germline V gene encodes CDR1 SGHTA and CDR2 FQGTGA. J lost 5 bases, V lost 5 bases, and 13 bases had no gene match. The CDR3 loop is CASSPTTGGPWETQYF. The CDR3 DNA reads as TGTGCCAGCAGCCCGACAACGGGGGGGCCTTGGGAGACCCAGTACTTC.